This T cell receptor (beta chain) is from a study of monozygotic twins with cystic fibrosis. Study in general: Library input was three micrograms of fragmented DNA, with 15 PCR cycles.

Study findings and constraints: J usage was most co-twin-similar in 8 of 16 pairs, V in 13. Median Simpson clonality of approximately 0.0091 suggested naive T cells predominated.

CDR3 length equals 17 residues. V lost 4 bases to trimming and J lost 4 bases; unmatched junction nucleotides: 11. Germline V gene lookup returns CDR1 SGHRS and CDR2 YFSETQ. Details on this clone: No antigen is known for it.

TCRdb keeps only in-frame clones here, not all; method: immunoSEQ multiplex PCR. The table records about 36,000 clones, around 82% of them present only once. V usage is TRBV5-1 and J usage is TRBJ1-4, with 9 bases fitting TRBD1. Source material: blood. This clonotype was sampled from a girl between 2 and 10 years old with cystic fibrosis. CDR3 region: CASSTGPPDRGNEKLFF. CDR3 coding DNA: TGCGCCAGCAGCACCGGACCCCCGGACAGGGGTAATGAAAAACTGTTTTTT.